The rows below give T cell receptor beta chains drawn from one sample of a study of blood T cell repertoires in COVID-19. Generated by immunoSEQ multiplex PCR, the TCRdb table keeps only in-frame clones and is missing some. The sample includes more than 250,000 clones, roughly 87% of them seen just once. Sequencing was done on a sample of peripheral blood. These receptors originate from a man in his fifties with active or convalescent COVID-19. Both conserved end residues are part of each CDR3. The D gene is left open where the match is weak. Part of the rows lack a size; the others show once, few, many or a class for expanded clones.

TRBV6-5	NA	NA	TRBJ2-7	CASSYSAGTNSYEQYF	TGTGCCAGCAGTTACTCGGCCGGGACAAACTCCTACGAGCAGTACTTC
TRBV7-2	NA	NA	TRBJ1-5	CASSPDITEPQHF	TGTGCCAGCAGCCCGGACATCACTGAGCCCCAGCATTTT
TRBV7-8	TRBD1	NA	TRBJ1-1	CASSPPQTGRGTEAFF	TGTGCCAGCAGCCCGCCACAGACAGGGAGAGGCACTGAAGCTTTCTTT
TRBV21-1	NA	NA	TRBJ2-5	CASSPIPPLAPTQETQYF	TGTGCCAGCAGCCCCATTCCCCCCCTAGCGCCTACCCAAGAGACCCAGTACTTC
TRBV6-5	NA	NA	TRBJ1-1	CASSYSYRNTEAFF	TGTGCCAGCAGTTACTCGTACAGGAACACTGAAGCTTTCTTT
TRBV6-2/TRBV6-3	TRBD2	NA	TRBJ2-3	CASSYGLAGDPDTQYF	TGTGCCAGCAGTTACGGACTAGCGGGAGATCCAGATACGCAGTATTTT
TRBV7-6	NA	NA	TRBJ1-2	CASSNSDRSRLRGYTF	TGTGCCAGCAGCAATAGCGACAGGTCGCGCCTGCGGGGCTACACCTTC
TRBV18	TRBD2	NA	TRBJ2-4	CASSPPSGTNIQYF	TGTGCCAGCTCACCACCAAGCGGGACAAACATTCAGTACTTC
TRBV7-9	NA	NA	TRBJ2-2	CASSPQGFPGELFF	TGTGCCAGCAGCCCGCAGGGGTTCCCCGGGGAGCTGTTTTTT
TRBV23-1	NA	NA	TRBJ2-4	CASSPIAGTYLAKNIQYF	TGCGCCAGCAGTCCCATTGCCGGGACATATCTAGCCAAAAACATTCAGTACTTC
TRBV27	TRBD2	NA	TRBJ2-7	CASSPPSGGSYEQYF	TGTGCCAGCAGTCCCCCCTCGGGGGGCTCCTACGAGCAGTACTTC
TRBV19	TRBD1	NA	TRBJ2-3	CASTPPDRPTDTQYF	TGTGCCAGTACCCCCCCGGACAGGCCCACAGATACGCAGTATTTT
TRBV19	TRBD2	few	TRBJ2-5	CASTRTSGQETQYF	TGTGCCAGTACAAGGACTAGCGGGCAAGAGACCCAGTACTTC
TRBV5-8	NA	once	TRBJ1-6	CASSRSGANNSPLHF	TGTGCCAGCAGTCGTTCAGGGGCCAATAATTCACCCCTCCACTTT
TRBV7-2	TRBD2	NA	TRBJ2-7	CASSSGGLAGVEQYF	TGTGCCAGCAGCTCAGGAGGACTAGCGGGGGTTGAGCAGTACTTC
TRBV7-2	NA	once	TRBJ1-6	CASSLRLSYNSPLHF	TGTGCCAGCAGCTTACGACTCTCCTATAATTCACCCCTCCACTTT
TRBV28	TRBD1	NA	TRBJ1-5	CASRKDGQGHQPQHF	TGTGCCAGCAGGAAAGACGGACAGGGGCACCAGCCCCAGCATTTT
TRBV24-1	TRBD1	NA	TRBJ2-3	CATSGTGTSTDTQYF	TGTGCCACCAGTGGGACAGGGACTAGCACAGATACGCAGTATTTT
TRBV13	NA	NA	TRBJ2-7	CASSSQGYEQYF	TGTGCCAGCAGCTCACAGGGCTACGAGCAGTACTTC
TRBV29-1	NA	NA	TRBJ1-5	CSVLAGYNQPQHF	TGCAGCGTTCTTGCGGGGTATAATCAGCCCCAGCATTTT